The T cell receptor beta chain described here comes from a study of regulatory T cells in long-lasting Graves disease. Study observations and caveats: A reduction in accuracy may have resulted from the small sample size. Samples came from peripheral blood alone, without thyroid tissue. Persistent disease was associated with favored TRBV28 usage and with favored use of TRBJ1-2 and TRBJ2-5.

Through Arm-PCR of CDR3 regions and iRepertoire HTBI primers, TCR beta libraries were built. From the multiplex PCR reads, TCRdb called clonotypes with MiXCR, one entry per CDR3 protein. The table has 400,000 to 500,000 distinct CDR3 sequences, less than 25% seen once; the top ten hold about 7.8%. Comments on this clonotype: What it recognizes is unknown.

Described time point: persistent/refractory GD, antithyroid drugs over 5 years with positive TRAb. With RNA extracted from PBMCs as input, the TCR library was made. Graves' disease diagnoses used American Thyroid Association guidelines. Looked up from germline, CDR1 is LNHDA and CDR2 is SQIVND (reference sequence). There are 14 residues in the CDR3. V was cut by 5 bases and J by 1 base, with 11 bases left in between. The material was peripheral blood mononuclear cells (PBMCs), obtained when the disease was refractory, from a patient treated with antithyroid drugs. The receptor was isolated from a female donor with Graves disease. The chain recombines TRBV19 with TRBJ1-1; D possibly corresponds to TRBD1 (5 bases). CDR3 sequence reads: CASSVSGGNTEAFF. The CDR3 DNA reads as TGTGCCAGTAGTGTCTCGGGGGGGAACACTGAAGCTTTCTTT.